Following are 8 T cell receptor beta chains from one sample sequenced in a study of shared clonotypes between healthy human individuals. Sequenced by immunoSEQ multiplex PCR; TCRdb stores in-frame clones only, minus some. Here the sample spans about 2.4 million clones, more than 85% being singletons. Sequenced input: naive CD4+ T cells from PBMCs. Indicated subset: CD45RA+ positively selected. The receptor set was obtained from a man in his late teens or twenties in good health. Some clones in this sample may be carry-over from other donors' samples.

Points on this clone: Other DNA sequences from this sample encode an identical CDR3 as well. The chain carries TRBV11-3 and TRBJ2-7; 7 bases map to TRBD1. V lost 1 base, J lost 4 bases, and 4 bases stayed unmatched. The CDR3 runs to 14 residues. Germline-derived CDR1 and CDR2 are SGHNT and YENEEA. DNA of the CDR3: TGTGCCAGCAGCTTAGGGGCAGGGGGATACGAGCAGTACTTC. It codes for CASSLGAGGYEQYF.

Points on this clone: Other nucleotide sequences from this sample produce the same CDR3. The chain employs TRBV18 and TRBJ1-1; the match to TRBD1 covers 8 bases. CDR1 and CDR2 from the germline V gene are KGHSH and LQKENI. The V and J ends lost 6 bases and 0 bases, in that order; junction bases with no gene match: 6. This CDR3 is built from 15 residues. The CDR3 coding sequence is TGTGCCAGCTCTCCCGGACAGGGCTTGAACACTGAAGCTTTCTTT. Amino acids: CASSPGQGLNTEAFF.

The table lists this clone with a count of one. The CDR3 loop reads CASSSPSGAGTVAGELFF. CDR3 in DNA: TGTGCCAGCAGTTCCCCGTCAGGGGCCGGGACGGTCGCCGGGGAGCTGTTTTTT. The J gene is TRBJ2-2, the V gene TRBV28; a weak D match, TRBD1 (6 bases). The V gene lost 4 bases and the J gene lost 6 bases, with 24 bases spanning the gap. In germline, CDR1 is MDHEN, CDR2 SYDVKM. The CDR3 has 18 residues.

This sequence joins TRBV7-3 and TRBJ2-7; 7 bases are shared with TRBD2. Germline V gene sequence: CDR1 SGHTA, CDR2 FQGTGA. V gave up 5 bases and J gave up 3 bases; unmatched junction bases: 7. This CDR3 region has 14 residues. The CDR3 DNA sequence: TGTGCCAGCAGCCTATTTGGCGGGAGCTACGAGCAGTACTTC. Translation: CASSLFGGSYEQYF.

J is TRBJ1-1 and V is TRBV27; perhaps TRBD1 as D (6 bases). V was clipped by 5 bases and J by 1 base, with 11 bases between them. The CDR3 totals 14 residues. Germline CDR1 and CDR2: MNHEY and SMNVEV (reference sequence). CDR3 coding DNA: TGTGCCAGCAGTCGTCAAGGGGGGAACACTGAAGCTTTCTTT. Its protein is CASSRQGGNTEAFF.

This clone has only one observation. The V and J genes are TRBV25-1 and TRBJ2-7; D is possibly TRBD1 or TRBD2 (6 bases each). With 3 bases removed from V and 4 bases from J, the gap between germline ends came to 19 bases. CDR1 is MGHDK, CDR2 SYGVNS, per germline. There are 16 residues in the CDR3. CDR3: CASSDLLGGPTYEQYF. CDR3 coding DNA: TGTGCCAGCAGTGACCTATTAGGGGGGCCGACGTACGAGCAGTACTTC.

This clone was counted a single time. Within the sample, other DNA sequences also encode this same CDR3. The V gene is TRBV18, the J gene TRBJ1-5; D call uncertain. Germline CDR1 reads KGHSH; CDR2 reads LQKENI. The CDR3 runs to 14 residues. V was shortened by 2 bases and J by 3 bases, with 8 bases between the two germline ends. CDR3 loop: CASSPGQANQPQHF. DNA of the CDR3: TGTGCCAGCTCACCAGGGCAGGCCAATCAGCCCCAGCATTTT.

The chain has TRBV5-1 and TRBJ2-3; 8 bases agree with TRBD1. Germline V CDR1 and CDR2: SGHRS, YFSETQ. The V and J ends lost 0 bases and 6 bases, in that order; junction bases with no gene match: 30. CDR3 length equals 23 residues. The CDR3 is CASSLAGRGQERAWANHTDTQYF. CDR3 nucleotides: TGCGCCAGCAGCTTGGCCGGCAGGGGGCAAGAGCGGGCTTGGGCAAATCACACCGATACGCAGTATTTT.